The rows below give T cell receptor beta chains drawn from one sample of a study of technical replicates of blood from a handful of donors. Libraries were prepared by immunoSEQ multiplex PCR; TCRdb keeps only in-frame clonotypes and omits some of them. The sample lists about 64,000 clones; 70% to 90% were seen once. Input material: PBMCs. These receptors were collected from a human donor in good health. Some clones in this sample may be carry-over from other donors' samples. Each CDR3 is given with its conserved first and last residue. The order of the fields is CDR3 protein, CDR3 DNA, V gene, D gene, J gene, clone size. The D gene is left open where the match is weak. Clone size is stated in some rows and not others, as once, few, many or a class when expanded.

CDR3aa: CASSTLTGVFSEAFF
CDR3nt: TGTGCCAGCAGTACCTTGACAGGGGTCTTTTCTGAAGCTTTCTTT
v_gene: TRBV2
d_gene: TRBD1
j_gene: TRBJ1-1
abundance: NA

CDR3aa: CASSLVGGGTNTGELFF
CDR3nt: TGTGCCAGCAGCTTGGTCGGCGGCGGGACGAACACCGGGGAGCTGTTTTTT
v_gene: TRBV11-2
d_gene: NA
j_gene: TRBJ2-2
abundance: once

CDR3aa: CASSSGQYTNYGYTF
CDR3nt: TGTGCCAGCAGTTCCGGACAGTACACTAACTATGGCTACACCTTC
v_gene: TRBV27
d_gene: NA
j_gene: TRBJ1-2
abundance: NA

CDR3aa: CASWGVNGYTF
CDR3nt: TGTGCCAGCTGGGGGGTAAATGGCTACACCTTC
v_gene: TRBV19
d_gene: NA
j_gene: TRBJ1-2
abundance: NA

CDR3aa: CASRPTETYNSPLHF
CDR3nt: TGTGCCAGCAGGCCTACAGAAACCTATAATTCACCCCTCCACTTT
v_gene: TRBV6-5
d_gene: NA
j_gene: TRBJ1-6
abundance: NA

CDR3aa: CASRGPGQYF
CDR3nt: TGTGCCAGCAGGGGGCCTGGGCAGTACTTC
v_gene: TRBV2
d_gene: NA
j_gene: TRBJ2-7
abundance: NA

CDR3aa: CASTNSEGLYNEQFF
CDR3nt: TGTGCCAGTACCAACTCGGAGGGTTTATACAATGAGCAGTTCTTC
v_gene: TRBV19
d_gene: NA
j_gene: TRBJ2-1
abundance: NA

CDR3aa: CASSQDRQDQPQHF
CDR3nt: TGCGCCAGCAGCCAAGATAGGCAGGATCAGCCCCAGCATTTT
v_gene: TRBV4-3
d_gene: NA
j_gene: TRBJ1-5
abundance: NA

CDR3aa: CASRPGSVIKNIQYF
CDR3nt: TGTGCCAGCAGGCCCGGAAGCGTAATCAAAAACATTCAGTACTTC
v_gene: TRBV6-1
d_gene: NA
j_gene: TRBJ2-4
abundance: NA

CDR3aa: CASSPYVNYEQYF
CDR3nt: TGCGCCAGCAGCCCGTATGTAAACTACGAGCAGTACTTC
v_gene: TRBV4-1
d_gene: NA
j_gene: TRBJ2-7
abundance: NA

CDR3aa: CSVDRGGYTEAFF
CDR3nt: TGCAGCGTTGACCGGGGGGGGTACACTGAAGCTTTCTTT
v_gene: TRBV29-1
d_gene: NA
j_gene: TRBJ1-1
abundance: once

CDR3aa: CASSVGRGGSYNEQFF
CDR3nt: TGTGCCAGCAGCGTAGGAAGGGGAGGATCCTACAATGAGCAGTTCTTC
v_gene: TRBV9
d_gene: NA
j_gene: TRBJ2-1
abundance: NA

CDR3aa: CASSRGTGLSQPQHF
CDR3nt: TGTGCCAGCAGCAGGGGGACAGGGCTAAGTCAGCCCCAGCATTTT
v_gene: TRBV5-8
d_gene: TRBD1
j_gene: TRBJ1-5
abundance: NA

CDR3aa: CASSRGQPISGNTIYF
CDR3nt: TGTGCCAGCAGCCGTGGACAGCCGATCTCTGGAAACACCATATATTTT
v_gene: TRBV5-4
d_gene: NA
j_gene: TRBJ1-3
abundance: NA

CDR3aa: CAWRGLAGALGEQYF
CDR3nt: TGTGCCTGGAGGGGCCTAGCGGGAGCCTTGGGCGAGCAGTACTTC
v_gene: TRBV30
d_gene: TRBD2
j_gene: TRBJ2-7
abundance: NA

CDR3aa: CASSWAGLAKGTDTQYF
CDR3nt: TGTGCCAGCAGCTGGGCTGGACTAGCGAAAGGAACAGATACGCAGTATTTT
v_gene: TRBV7-9
d_gene: TRBD2
j_gene: TRBJ2-3
abundance: NA

CDR3aa: CASTQGASGINEQFF
CDR3nt: TGTGCCAGCACCCAAGGGGCTAGCGGGATTAATGAGCAGTTCTTC
v_gene: TRBV6-1
d_gene: TRBD2
j_gene: TRBJ2-1
abundance: few

CDR3aa: CASGKGLPSYNEQFF
CDR3nt: TGTGCTAGTGGCAAGGGACTACCTTCCTACAATGAGCAGTTCTTC
v_gene: TRBV12-5
d_gene: TRBD2
j_gene: TRBJ2-1
abundance: NA

CDR3aa: CASSQDFPPGFGETQYF
CDR3nt: TGCGCCAGCAGCCAAGATTTCCCCCCGGGATTTGGAGAGACCCAGTACTTC
v_gene: TRBV4-3
d_gene: NA
j_gene: TRBJ2-5
abundance: NA

CDR3aa: CASSPGQVNSPLHF
CDR3nt: TGCGCCAGCAGCCCCGGACAGGTTAATTCACCCCTCCACTTT
v_gene: TRBV4-3
d_gene: TRBD1
j_gene: TRBJ1-6
abundance: NA

CDR3aa: CASSRTSGRSYEQFF
CDR3nt: TGTGCCAGCAGCCGAACTAGCGGGAGATCTTATGAGCAGTTCTTC
v_gene: TRBV7-2
d_gene: TRBD2
j_gene: TRBJ2-1
abundance: few

CDR3aa: CASSPGTGPGGYTF
CDR3nt: TGTGCCAGCAGCCCAGGGACAGGTCCGGGCGGCTACACCTTC
v_gene: TRBV7-9
d_gene: TRBD1
j_gene: TRBJ1-2
abundance: NA

CDR3aa: CASSYRTANTEAFF
CDR3nt: TGCGCCAGCAGCTATAGGACAGCGAACACTGAAGCTTTCTTT
v_gene: TRBV5-1
d_gene: NA
j_gene: TRBJ1-1
abundance: NA

CDR3aa: CASSNYGRGGYGYTF
CDR3nt: TGTGCCAGCAGCAACTACGGGAGAGGAGGCTATGGCTACACCTTC
v_gene: TRBV5-6
d_gene: NA
j_gene: TRBJ1-2
abundance: NA

CDR3aa: CASSSGQPTGELFF
CDR3nt: TGCGCCAGCAGCTCGGGACAGCCCACCGGGGAGCTGTTTTTT
v_gene: TRBV5-1
d_gene: TRBD1
j_gene: TRBJ2-2
abundance: NA

CDR3aa: CASSGGIGTGSISPLHF
CDR3nt: TGTGCCAGCAGCGGAGGCATCGGGACAGGCTCCATTTCACCCCTCCACTTT
v_gene: TRBV9
d_gene: TRBD1
j_gene: TRBJ1-6
abundance: NA

CDR3aa: CASSLVSGGLAEAFF
CDR3nt: TGTGCCAGCAGCTTAGTGTCAGGGGGCCTCGCTGAAGCTTTCTTT
v_gene: TRBV7-9
d_gene: TRBD1
j_gene: TRBJ1-1
abundance: once

CDR3aa: CASSPSPGGGANVLTF
CDR3nt: TGCGCCAGCAGCCCTTCACCAGGTGGTGGGGCCAACGTCCTGACTTTC
v_gene: TRBV4-1
d_gene: NA
j_gene: TRBJ2-6
abundance: NA

CDR3aa: CAWIGTSGSYEQYF
CDR3nt: TGTGCCTGGATAGGGACTAGTGGTTCCTACGAGCAGTACTTC
v_gene: TRBV30
d_gene: TRBD2
j_gene: TRBJ2-7
abundance: once

CDR3aa: CASSVDRQGVGYTEAFF
CDR3nt: TGTGCCAGCAGCGTCGATAGACAGGGTGTCGGGTACACTGAAGCTTTCTTT
v_gene: TRBV5-6
d_gene: TRBD1
j_gene: TRBJ1-1
abundance: NA

CDR3aa: CASSTKDRVDYNSPLHF
CDR3nt: TGTGCCAGCAGCACTAAGGACAGGGTCGACTATAATTCACCCCTCCACTTT
v_gene: TRBV6-9
d_gene: TRBD1
j_gene: TRBJ1-6
abundance: NA

CDR3aa: CASSETSGGVPEWEQYF
CDR3nt: TGTGCCAGCAGTGAGACTAGCGGGGGGGTACCTGAATGGGAGCAGTACTTC
v_gene: TRBV7-2
d_gene: TRBD2
j_gene: TRBJ2-7
abundance: NA

CDR3aa: CATSQRRRQGDGELFF
CDR3nt: TGTGCCACCAGCCAAAGGCGGCGTCAGGGTGACGGGGAGCTGTTTTTT
v_gene: TRBV15
d_gene: NA
j_gene: TRBJ2-2
abundance: NA

CDR3aa: CAITDRVNTEAFF
CDR3nt: TGTGCCATCACCGACAGGGTGAACACTGAAGCTTTCTTT
v_gene: TRBV10-3
d_gene: TRBD1
j_gene: TRBJ1-1
abundance: NA

CDR3aa: CASSQVSGSLVIGYTF
CDR3nt: TGTGCCAGCAGCCAAGTTTCGGGATCTTTGGTAATCGGCTACACCTTC
v_gene: TRBV4-2
d_gene: NA
j_gene: TRBJ1-2
abundance: NA

CDR3aa: CASTLGAGGWDTQYF
CDR3nt: TGTGCCAGCACCTTAGGGGCGGGAGGATGGGATACGCAGTATTTT
v_gene: TRBV7-3
d_gene: TRBD2
j_gene: TRBJ2-3
abundance: NA

CDR3aa: CASSHPGGGTDTQYF
CDR3nt: TGTGCCAGCAGTCATCCGGGGGGTGGTACAGATACGCAGTATTTT
v_gene: TRBV6-5
d_gene: TRBD2
j_gene: TRBJ2-3
abundance: NA

CDR3aa: CASSPYLWGGADTQYF
CDR3nt: TGTGCCAGCAGTCCCTACCTGTGGGGAGGCGCAGATACGCAGTATTTT
v_gene: TRBV28
d_gene: NA
j_gene: TRBJ2-3
abundance: NA

CDR3aa: CASSRGGLTLAEAFF
CDR3nt: TGCGCCAGCAGCCGGGGAGGACTCACCCTGGCTGAAGCTTTCTTT
v_gene: TRBV5-1
d_gene: NA
j_gene: TRBJ1-1
abundance: NA

CDR3aa: CASSLRTGEDNEQFF
CDR3nt: TGTGCCAGCAGCTTAAGGACAGGGGAAGACAATGAGCAGTTCTTC
v_gene: TRBV7-9
d_gene: TRBD1
j_gene: TRBJ2-1
abundance: NA

CDR3aa: CASSLTLAGVGWEDTQYF
CDR3nt: TGTGCCAGCAGCTTGACACTAGCGGGAGTGGGCTGGGAGGATACGCAGTATTTT
v_gene: TRBV5-4
d_gene: TRBD2
j_gene: TRBJ2-3
abundance: NA

CDR3aa: CASSFFIGSETQYF
CDR3nt: TGTGCCAGCAGCTTCTTTATCGGGTCAGAGACCCAGTACTTC
v_gene: TRBV11-2
d_gene: NA
j_gene: TRBJ2-5
abundance: NA

CDR3aa: CASSPIRDRYGYTF
CDR3nt: TGTGCCAGCAGCCCTATCCGGGACAGGTACGGCTACACCTTC
v_gene: TRBV11-2
d_gene: TRBD1
j_gene: TRBJ1-2
abundance: NA

CDR3aa: CASSPAVVSGFTGELFF
CDR3nt: TGCGCCAGCAGCCCGGCGGTTGTTAGCGGTTTTACCGGGGAGCTGTTTTTT
v_gene: TRBV5-1
d_gene: NA
j_gene: TRBJ2-2
abundance: once

CDR3aa: CAISEPRLAGGLTDTQYF
CDR3nt: TGTGCCATCAGTGAGCCCAGACTAGCGGGGGGACTCACAGATACGCAGTATTTT
v_gene: TRBV10-3
d_gene: TRBD2
j_gene: TRBJ2-3
abundance: NA

CDR3aa: CASSPGRGRDQPQHF
CDR3nt: TGTGCCAGCTCACCGGGAAGGGGGAGAGATCAGCCCCAGCATTTT
v_gene: TRBV18
d_gene: NA
j_gene: TRBJ1-5
abundance: NA

CDR3aa: CASKLGRGNYGYTF
CDR3nt: TGTGCCAGCAAGTTGGGCAGGGGGAACTATGGCTACACCTTC
v_gene: TRBV2
d_gene: TRBD1
j_gene: TRBJ1-2
abundance: NA

CDR3aa: CASSPRTGNTDTQYF
CDR3nt: TGTGCCAGCAGCCCCCGGACAGGGAACACAGATACGCAGTATTTT
v_gene: TRBV7-8
d_gene: TRBD1
j_gene: TRBJ2-3
abundance: few

CDR3aa: CASTWDREAQETQYF
CDR3nt: TGTGCTAGTACCTGGGACAGGGAGGCCCAAGAGACCCAGTACTTC
v_gene: TRBV12-5
d_gene: TRBD1
j_gene: TRBJ2-5
abundance: NA

CDR3aa: CASSPPRSNEKLFF
CDR3nt: TGTGCCAGCAGCCCGCCCAGATCTAATGAAAAACTGTTTTTT
v_gene: TRBV28
d_gene: NA
j_gene: TRBJ1-4
abundance: NA